This entry concerns a single TCR beta chain. Its antigen is unknown. There are 16 residues in the CDR3. Trimming left V 0 bases short and J 0 bases short, with 9 bases between. The germline V gene encodes CDR1 LGHNA and CDR2 YNFKEQ. In TCRdb, the 5' RACE reads were re-called with MiXCR into one record per CDR3 protein. The sample shows approximately 250,000 distinct CDR3 sequences, less than 7.5% of them seen only once. The sample comes from a study of T cells after yellow fever vaccination. Study-level information: Any fraction with a low cell number was prepared using SMART-Seq v4 Ultra Low Input. Study-level results: Among primary-vaccination clones, most reappeared after the booster, at roughly 95% for CD4 and around 90% for CD8.

The chain couples TRBV4-2 to TRBJ2-4, with D tentatively TRBD1 (5 bases). Sequences were derived from CD4+ T cells sorted from PBMCs, sampled on the day of the yellow fever booster vaccination. This TCR came from a man in his thirties or forties who received the YFV17D yellow fever vaccine. CDR3 loop: CASSQETVIAKNIQYF. The CDR3 DNA follows: TGTGCCAGCAGCCAAGAGACAGTAATAGCCAAAAACATTCAGTACTTC.